These 5 T cell receptor beta chains share one sample of origin, sequenced in a study of cytomegalovirus exposure and HLA in healthy donors. Researchers ran the PCR with 60 Vbeta and 13 Jbeta primers. TCRdb's table, derived via immunoSEQ multiplex PCR, lists solely in-frame clones and lacks some. Found here are 85,000 to 90,000 clones, about 85% of them singletons; the top ten hold 6.5% to 8.5%. The sequencing input was PBMCs. These receptors were collected from a man aged 35 to 55 in good health and CMV-seropositive.

The chain has TRBV13 and TRBJ1-5; TRBD1 is a possible D gene (6 bases). Trimming cost V 3 bases and J 7 bases, with 10 bases left between them. This CDR3 spans 13 amino acids. Germline CDR1 is PRHDT and CDR2 is FYEKMQ (reference sequence). CDR3: CASSLWGRQPQHF. CDR3 nucleotide sequence: TGTGCCAGCAGCTTGTGGGGGCGGCAGCCCCAGCATTTT.

This clone came up once. The chain recombines TRBV15 with TRBJ2-3; TRBD2 might be the D (6 bases). Germline V gives CDR1 LNHNV, CDR2 YYDKDF (reference sequence). This CDR3 spans 17 amino acids. V gave up 1 base and J gave up 4 bases, with 18 bases separating them. CDR3 DNA sequence: TGTGCCACCAGCAGAGGGGGTGCGCGGGGAAGGGCAGATACGCAGTATTTT. Translating it yields CATSRGGARGRADTQYF.

The V and J genes are TRBV10-3 and TRBJ1-2; perhaps TRBD1 as D (5 bases). The length of the CDR3 is 12 residues. V lost 4 bases and J lost 5, with 8 bases in between. Germline V gene sequence: CDR1 ENHRY, CDR2 SYGVKD. CDR3 in amino acids: CAISGDSYGYTF. CDR3 nucleotides: TGTGCCATCAGTGGCGACAGTTATGGCTACACCTTC.

This rearrangement joins TRBV7-3 to TRBJ2-1; possibly TRBD1 for D (6 bases). V was clipped by 4 bases and J by 5 bases, with 12 bases between them. The germline gives CDR1 SGHTA, CDR2 FQGTGA. The CDR3 sequence is 14 residues long. In DNA, the CDR3 is TGTGCCAGCAGCTCCGACAGGTGGGACAATGAGCAGTTCTTC. Its protein product is CASSSDRWDNEQFF.

V gene TRBV5-5 combines with J gene TRBJ2-1; D is undetermined. This CDR3 has 14 residues. The V end lost 2 bases, the J end lost 4 bases, and 10 bases lay between the germline ends. CDR1 is SGHKS, CDR2 YYEKEE, per germline (reference sequence). The CDR3: CASSFSAGYNEQFF. The CDR3 DNA is TGTGCCAGCAGCTTTTCCGCAGGATACAATGAGCAGTTCTTC.